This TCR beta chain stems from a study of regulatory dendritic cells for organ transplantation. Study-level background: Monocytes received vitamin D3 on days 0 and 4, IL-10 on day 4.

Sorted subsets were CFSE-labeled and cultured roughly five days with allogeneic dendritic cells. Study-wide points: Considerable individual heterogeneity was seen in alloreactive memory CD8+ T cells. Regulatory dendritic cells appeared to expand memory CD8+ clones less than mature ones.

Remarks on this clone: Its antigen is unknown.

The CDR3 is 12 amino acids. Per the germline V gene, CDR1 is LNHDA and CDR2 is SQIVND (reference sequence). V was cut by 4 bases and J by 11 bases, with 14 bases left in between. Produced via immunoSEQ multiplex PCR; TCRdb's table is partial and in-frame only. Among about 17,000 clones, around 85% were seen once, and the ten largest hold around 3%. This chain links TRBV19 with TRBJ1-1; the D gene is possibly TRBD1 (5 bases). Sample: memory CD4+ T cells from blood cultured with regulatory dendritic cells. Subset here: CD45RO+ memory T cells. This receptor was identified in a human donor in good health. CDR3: CASSSQGSAAFF. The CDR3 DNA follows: TGTGCCAGTAGTAGCCAGGGCTCGGCCGCTTTCTTT. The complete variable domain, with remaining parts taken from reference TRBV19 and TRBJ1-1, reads DGGITQSPKYLFRKEGQNVTLSCEQNLNHDAMYWYRQDPGQGLRLIYYSQIVNDFQKGDIAEGYSVSREKKESFPLTVTSAQKNPTAFYLCASSSQGSAAFFGQGTRLTVV.